These T cell receptor beta chains were read from a single sample in a study of blood T cell repertoires in COVID-19. The table came from immunoSEQ multiplex PCR; TCRdb's copy has only in-frame clones and leaves some out. This sample yields about 180,000 clones, of which 70% to 90% are seen a single time; about 3.3% belongs to the top ten. Sample: peripheral blood. The receptors here all came from a man aged 60 to 69 with acute or convalescent COVID-19. The conserved cysteine and the conserved F or W are not part of the CDR3 here.

V gene	J gene	CDR3 protein
TRBV5-4	TRBJ2-7	ASSLGQGSYEQY
TRBV7-9	TRBJ2-3	ASSPAASTDTQY
TRBV7-2	TRBJ2-7	ASSLASGTGGREQY
TRBV29-1	TRBJ2-7	SVGEGAYEQY
TRBV27	TRBJ1-5	ASSLREGNQPQH
TRBV5-1	TRBJ2-3	ASSSSGPSYADTQY
TRBV20-1	TRBJ2-3	SASTGSTDTQY
TRBV3-1/TRBV3-2	TRBJ1-1	ASSQALAVGNTEAF
TRBV19	TRBJ2-2	ASSPPSGRAIGELF
TRBV18	TRBJ2-5	ASSVFSGSVETQY
TRBV3-1/TRBV3-2	TRBJ1-2	ASSQDRDKHYGYT
TRBV3-1/TRBV3-2	TRBJ2-1	ASSPPDRSSYNEQF
TRBV27	TRBJ2-1	ASSPGSSYNEQF
TRBV4-2	TRBJ2-3	ASSQGGHTDTQY
TRBV28	TRBJ1-2	ASSHRRNYGYT
TRBV2	TRBJ2-7	ARGTSGRYEQY
TRBV6-5	TRBJ2-7	ASSRGREQY
TRBV7-2	TRBJ2-7	ASSLRSGGSSYEQY
TRBV21-1	TRBJ2-3	ASSKGIRDRKFTDTQY
TRBV2	TRBJ1-4	ASSEAGQTRFGEKLF
TRBV2	TRBJ1-1	ASNGQGLMNTEAF
TRBV5-1	TRBJ1-5	ASKEGAGGNQPQH
TRBV6-7	TRBJ2-2	ASSYPELAGAGELF
TRBV5-1	TRBJ2-7	ASSFRLADYEQY
TRBV20-1	TRBJ2-2	SASGITSGKNTGELF
TRBV7-2	TRBJ1-6	ASSLYRGLASPLH
TRBV5-6	TRBJ2-2	ASSLAGGKGELF
TRBV5-4	TRBJ1-1	ASSVRDRSTEAF
TRBV6-5	TRBJ2-3	ASSRTGTQDTQY
TRBV19	TRBJ2-5	ASSIQQRETQY
TRBV5-6	TRBJ2-1	ASSFGGSSEQF
TRBV5-1	TRBJ2-6	ASALLAGEMTGANVLT
TRBV7-8	TRBJ1-2	ASSVTENYGYT
TRBV4-3	TRBJ2-3	ASSQVGVWTDTQY
TRBV21-1	TRBJ2-1	ASSKGETSGYNEQF
TRBV9	TRBJ2-2	ASSVVRGLARPNTGELF
TRBV9	TRBJ2-3	ASSLGQYSDTQY
TRBV29-1	TRBJ2-7	SVSMTGTYEQY